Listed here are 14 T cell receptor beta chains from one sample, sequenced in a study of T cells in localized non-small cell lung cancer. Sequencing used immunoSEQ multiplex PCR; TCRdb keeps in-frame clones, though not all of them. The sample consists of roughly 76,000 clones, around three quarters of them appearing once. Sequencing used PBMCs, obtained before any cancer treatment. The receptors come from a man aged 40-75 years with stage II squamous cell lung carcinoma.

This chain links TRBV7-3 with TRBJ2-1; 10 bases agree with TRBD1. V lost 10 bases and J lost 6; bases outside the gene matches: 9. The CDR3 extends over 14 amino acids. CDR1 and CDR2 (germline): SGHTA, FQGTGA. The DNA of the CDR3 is TGTGCCACTCGCCGGGACAGGGGTAGCAATGAGCAGTTCTTC. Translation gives CATRRDRGSNEQFF.

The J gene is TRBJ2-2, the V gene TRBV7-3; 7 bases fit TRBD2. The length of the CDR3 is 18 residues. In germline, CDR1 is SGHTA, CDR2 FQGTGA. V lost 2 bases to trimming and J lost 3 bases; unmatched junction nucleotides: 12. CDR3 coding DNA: TGTGCCAGCAGCTTACCCCAAGGGAGCGGGGAGGACACCGGGGAGCTGTTTTTT. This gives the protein CASSLPQGSGEDTGELFF.

CDR3 sequence reads: CASSLRVAGVRTDTQYF. The CDR3 DNA is TGTGCCAGCAGCTTGCGGGTAGCGGGAGTTAGAACAGATACGCAGTATTTT. V usage is TRBV5-5 and J usage is TRBJ2-3; TRBD2 matches 9 bases. The CDR3 sequence is 17 residues long. Germline CDR1 and CDR2: SGHKS and YYEKEE (reference sequence). V dropped 1 base and J dropped 3; count of bases not matched to a gene: 9.

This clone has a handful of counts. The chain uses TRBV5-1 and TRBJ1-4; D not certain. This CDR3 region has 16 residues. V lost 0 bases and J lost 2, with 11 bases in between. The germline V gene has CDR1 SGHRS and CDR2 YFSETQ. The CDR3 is CASSLAPPGTNEKLFF. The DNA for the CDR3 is TGCGCCAGCAGCTTGGCCCCCCCGGGGACTAATGAAAAACTGTTTTTT.

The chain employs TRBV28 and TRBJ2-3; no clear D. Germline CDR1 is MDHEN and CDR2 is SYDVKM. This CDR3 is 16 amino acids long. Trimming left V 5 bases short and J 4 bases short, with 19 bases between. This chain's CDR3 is CASSPGWPEVPDTQYF. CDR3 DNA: TGTGCCAGCAGTCCCGGGTGGCCCGAGGTCCCAGATACGCAGTATTTT.

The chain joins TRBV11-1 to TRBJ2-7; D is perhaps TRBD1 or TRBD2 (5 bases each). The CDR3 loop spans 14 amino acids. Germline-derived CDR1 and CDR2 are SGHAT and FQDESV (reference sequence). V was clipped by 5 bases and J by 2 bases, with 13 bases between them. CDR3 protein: CASSPWDRTYEQYF. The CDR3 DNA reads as TGTGCCAGCAGCCCATGGGACCGGACCTACGAGCAGTACTTC.

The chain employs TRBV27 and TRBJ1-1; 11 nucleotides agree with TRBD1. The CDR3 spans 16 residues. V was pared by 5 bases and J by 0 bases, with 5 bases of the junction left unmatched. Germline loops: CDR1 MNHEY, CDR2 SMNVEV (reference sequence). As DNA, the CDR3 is TGTGCCAGCAGTCCGGACAGGGGGCCGGTGAACACTGAAGCTTTCTTT. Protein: CASSPDRGPVNTEAFF.

CDR3 in amino acids: CASSPDVAGNTIYF. The CDR3 nucleotides read TGTGCCAGCAGCCCCGACGTAGCTGGAAACACCATATATTTT. The chain has TRBV5-6 and TRBJ1-3; no clear D. Germline loops: CDR1 SGHDT, CDR2 YYEEEE. V was pared by 4 bases and J by 2 bases, with 10 bases between. CDR3 length equals 14 residues.

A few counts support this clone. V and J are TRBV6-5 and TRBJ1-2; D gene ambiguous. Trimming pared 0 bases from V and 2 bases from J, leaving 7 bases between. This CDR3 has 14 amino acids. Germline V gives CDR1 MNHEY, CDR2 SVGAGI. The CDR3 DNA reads TGTGCCAGCAGTTACTCGATTTTCAACTATGGCTACACCTTC. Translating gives CASSYSIFNYGYTF.

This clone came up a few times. The CDR3 is CAGRDRGSYNEQFF. The CDR3, as DNA: TGTGCCGGCCGAGACAGGGGTTCCTACAATGAGCAGTTCTTC. The chain uses TRBV30 and TRBJ2-1, with TRBD1 identical over 8 bases. The CDR3 sequence is 14 residues long. V gave up 8 bases and J gave up 1 base; unmatched junction bases: 7. The germline gives CDR1 GTSNPN, CDR2 SVGIG (reference sequence).

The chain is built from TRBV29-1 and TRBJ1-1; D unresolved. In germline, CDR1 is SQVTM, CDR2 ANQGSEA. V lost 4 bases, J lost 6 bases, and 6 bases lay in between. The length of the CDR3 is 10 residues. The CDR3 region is CSVADAEAFF. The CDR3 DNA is TGCAGCGTTGCGGACGCTGAAGCTTTCTTT.

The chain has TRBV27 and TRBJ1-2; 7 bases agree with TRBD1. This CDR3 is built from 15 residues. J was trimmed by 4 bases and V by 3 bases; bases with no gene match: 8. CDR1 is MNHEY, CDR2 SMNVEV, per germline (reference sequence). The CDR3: CASSFTSGGSYGYTF. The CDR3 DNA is TGTGCCAGCAGTTTCACCTCAGGGGGGAGCTATGGCTACACCTTC.

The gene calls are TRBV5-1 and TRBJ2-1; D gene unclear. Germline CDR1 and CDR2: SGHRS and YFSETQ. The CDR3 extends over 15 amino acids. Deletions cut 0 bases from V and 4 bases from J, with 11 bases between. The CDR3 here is CASSLAPTGYNEQFF. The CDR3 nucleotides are TGCGCCAGCAGCTTGGCCCCAACCGGGTACAATGAGCAGTTCTTC.

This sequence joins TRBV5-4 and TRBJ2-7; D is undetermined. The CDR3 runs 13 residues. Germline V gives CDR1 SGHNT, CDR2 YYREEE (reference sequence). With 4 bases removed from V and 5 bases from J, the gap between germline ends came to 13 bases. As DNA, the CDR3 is TGTGCCAGCAGCCCGGAGTCGTACCACGAGCAGTACTTC. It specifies CASSPESYHEQYF. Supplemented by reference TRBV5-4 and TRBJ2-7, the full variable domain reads ETGVTQSPTHLIKTRGQQVTLRCSSQSGHNTVSWYQQALGQGPQFIFQYYREEENGRGNFPPRFSGLQFPNYSSELNVNALELDDSALYLCASSPESYHEQYFGPGTRLTVT.